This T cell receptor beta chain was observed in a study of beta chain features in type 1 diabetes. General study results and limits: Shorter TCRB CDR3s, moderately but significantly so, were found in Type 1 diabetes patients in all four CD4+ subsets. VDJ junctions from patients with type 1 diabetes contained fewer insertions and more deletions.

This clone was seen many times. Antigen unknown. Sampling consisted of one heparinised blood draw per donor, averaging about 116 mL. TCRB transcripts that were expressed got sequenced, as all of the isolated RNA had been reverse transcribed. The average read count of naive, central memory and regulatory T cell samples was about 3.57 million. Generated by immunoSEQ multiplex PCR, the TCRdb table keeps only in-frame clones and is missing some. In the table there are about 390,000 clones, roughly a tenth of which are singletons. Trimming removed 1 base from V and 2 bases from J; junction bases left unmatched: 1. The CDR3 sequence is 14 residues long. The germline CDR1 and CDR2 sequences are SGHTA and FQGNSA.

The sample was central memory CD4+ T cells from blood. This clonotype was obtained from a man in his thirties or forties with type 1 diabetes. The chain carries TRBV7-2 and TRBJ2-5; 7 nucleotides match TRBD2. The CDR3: CASSLGGGQETQYF. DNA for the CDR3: TGTGCCAGCAGCTTAGGGGGAGGGCAAGAGACCCAGTACTTC.